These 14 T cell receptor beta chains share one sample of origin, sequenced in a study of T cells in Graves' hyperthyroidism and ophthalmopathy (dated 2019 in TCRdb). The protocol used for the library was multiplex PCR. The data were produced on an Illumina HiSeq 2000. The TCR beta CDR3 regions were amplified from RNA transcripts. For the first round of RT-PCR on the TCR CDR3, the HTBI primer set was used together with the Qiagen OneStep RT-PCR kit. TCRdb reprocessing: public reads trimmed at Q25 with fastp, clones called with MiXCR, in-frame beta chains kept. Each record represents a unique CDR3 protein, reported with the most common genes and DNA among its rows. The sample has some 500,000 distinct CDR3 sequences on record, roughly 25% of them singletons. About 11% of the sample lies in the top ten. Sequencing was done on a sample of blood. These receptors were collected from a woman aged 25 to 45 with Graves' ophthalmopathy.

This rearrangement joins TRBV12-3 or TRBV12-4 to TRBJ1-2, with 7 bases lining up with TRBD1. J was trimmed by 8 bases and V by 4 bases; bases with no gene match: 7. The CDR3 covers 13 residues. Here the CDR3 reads CASSSPGQYGYTF. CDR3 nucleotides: TGTGCCAGCAGTTCACCGGGACAGTACGGCTACACCTTC.

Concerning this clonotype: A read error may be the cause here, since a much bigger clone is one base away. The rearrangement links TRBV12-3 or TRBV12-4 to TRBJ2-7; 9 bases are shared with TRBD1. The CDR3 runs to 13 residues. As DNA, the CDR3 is TGTTCCAGCAGTCCCCTCGGACAGGGGGAGCAGTACTTC. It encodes CSSSPLGQGEQYF.

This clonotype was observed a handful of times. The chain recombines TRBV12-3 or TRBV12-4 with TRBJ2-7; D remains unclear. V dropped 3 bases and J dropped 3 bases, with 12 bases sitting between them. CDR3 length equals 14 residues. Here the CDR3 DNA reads TGTGCCAGCAGTTTCCGGGTGGGGAACTACGAGCAGTACTTC. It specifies CASSFRVGNYEQYF.

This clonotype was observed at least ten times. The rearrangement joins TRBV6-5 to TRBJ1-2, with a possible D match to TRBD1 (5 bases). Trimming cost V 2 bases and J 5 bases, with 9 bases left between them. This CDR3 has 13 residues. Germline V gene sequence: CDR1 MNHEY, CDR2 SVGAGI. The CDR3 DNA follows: TGTGCCAGCAGTTACCCCGGGGCATATGGCTACACCTTC. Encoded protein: CASSYPGAYGYTF.

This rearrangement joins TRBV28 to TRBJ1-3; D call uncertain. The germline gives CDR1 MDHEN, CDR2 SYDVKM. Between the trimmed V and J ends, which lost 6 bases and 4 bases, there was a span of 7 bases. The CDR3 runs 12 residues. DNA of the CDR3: TGTGCCAGCAGGGAGAGCGGAAACACCATATATTTT. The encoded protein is CASRESGNTIYF.

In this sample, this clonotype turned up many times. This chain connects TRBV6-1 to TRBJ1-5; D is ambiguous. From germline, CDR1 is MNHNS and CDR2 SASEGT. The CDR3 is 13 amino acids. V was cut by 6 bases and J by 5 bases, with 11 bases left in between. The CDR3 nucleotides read TGTGCCAGCAGGTCTACATATTATCAGCCCCAGCATTTT. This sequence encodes CASRSTYYQPQHF.

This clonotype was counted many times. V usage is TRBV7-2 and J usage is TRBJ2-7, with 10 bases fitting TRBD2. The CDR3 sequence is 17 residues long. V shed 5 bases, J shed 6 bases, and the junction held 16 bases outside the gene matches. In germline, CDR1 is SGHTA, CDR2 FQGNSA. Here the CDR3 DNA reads TGTGCCAGCAGCCCCGGTGGTGACAGCGGGGGGGCTTCCGAGCAGTACTTC. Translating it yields CASSPGGDSGGASEQYF.

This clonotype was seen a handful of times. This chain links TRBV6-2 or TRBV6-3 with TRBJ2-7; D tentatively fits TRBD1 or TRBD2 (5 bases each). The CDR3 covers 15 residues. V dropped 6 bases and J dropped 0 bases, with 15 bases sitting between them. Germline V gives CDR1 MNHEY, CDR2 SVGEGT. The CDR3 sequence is CASSSDRDASYEQYF. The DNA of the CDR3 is TGTGCCAGCAGCTCCGACCGGGACGCCTCCTACGAGCAGTACTTC.

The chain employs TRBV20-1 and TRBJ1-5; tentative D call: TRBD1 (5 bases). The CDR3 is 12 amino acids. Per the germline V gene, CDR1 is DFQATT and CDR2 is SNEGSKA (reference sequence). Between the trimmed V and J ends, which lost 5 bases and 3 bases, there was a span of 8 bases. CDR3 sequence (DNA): TGCAGTGCTGACAGAGCCAATCAGCCCCAGCATTTT. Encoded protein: CSADRANQPQHF.

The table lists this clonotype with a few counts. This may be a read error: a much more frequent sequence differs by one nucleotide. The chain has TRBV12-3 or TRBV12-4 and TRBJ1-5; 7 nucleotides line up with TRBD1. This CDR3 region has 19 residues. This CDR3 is CASSSRFGTALYSDQPQHF. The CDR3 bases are TGTGCCAGCAGTTCGCGCTTCGGGACAGCCCTGTATAGCGATCAGCCCCAGCATTTT.

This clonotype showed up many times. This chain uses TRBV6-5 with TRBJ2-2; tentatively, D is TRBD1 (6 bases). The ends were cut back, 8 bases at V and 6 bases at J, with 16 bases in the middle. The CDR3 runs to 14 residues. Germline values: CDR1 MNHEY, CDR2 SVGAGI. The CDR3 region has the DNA TGTGCCAGCCGACGAACCGGACAGTCCGGGGAGCTGTTTTTT. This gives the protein CASRRTGQSGELFF.

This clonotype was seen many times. CDR3 bases: TGTGCCAGCAGTTTATCGTACGGTGGCTATGGCTACACCTTC. This sequence encodes CASSLSYGGYGYTF. V usage is TRBV27 and J usage is TRBJ1-2, with no clear D. V was clipped by 0 bases and J by 4 bases, with 9 bases between them. The CDR3 loop spans 14 amino acids. Per the germline V gene, CDR1 is MNHEY and CDR2 is SMNVEV (reference sequence).

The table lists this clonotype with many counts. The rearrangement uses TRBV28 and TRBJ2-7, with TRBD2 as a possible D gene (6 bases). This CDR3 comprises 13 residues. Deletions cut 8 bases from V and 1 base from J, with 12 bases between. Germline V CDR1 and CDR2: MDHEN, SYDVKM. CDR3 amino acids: CASWGDASYEQYF. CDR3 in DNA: TGTGCCAGCTGGGGGGACGCATCCTACGAGCAGTACTTC.

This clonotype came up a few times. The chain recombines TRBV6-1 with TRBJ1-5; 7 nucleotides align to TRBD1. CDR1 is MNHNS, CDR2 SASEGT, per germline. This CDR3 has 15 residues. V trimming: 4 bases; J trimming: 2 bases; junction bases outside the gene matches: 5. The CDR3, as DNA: TGTGCCAGCAGTGGGACAGGACGCCGCAATCAGCCCCAGCATTTT. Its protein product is CASSGTGRRNQPQHF.